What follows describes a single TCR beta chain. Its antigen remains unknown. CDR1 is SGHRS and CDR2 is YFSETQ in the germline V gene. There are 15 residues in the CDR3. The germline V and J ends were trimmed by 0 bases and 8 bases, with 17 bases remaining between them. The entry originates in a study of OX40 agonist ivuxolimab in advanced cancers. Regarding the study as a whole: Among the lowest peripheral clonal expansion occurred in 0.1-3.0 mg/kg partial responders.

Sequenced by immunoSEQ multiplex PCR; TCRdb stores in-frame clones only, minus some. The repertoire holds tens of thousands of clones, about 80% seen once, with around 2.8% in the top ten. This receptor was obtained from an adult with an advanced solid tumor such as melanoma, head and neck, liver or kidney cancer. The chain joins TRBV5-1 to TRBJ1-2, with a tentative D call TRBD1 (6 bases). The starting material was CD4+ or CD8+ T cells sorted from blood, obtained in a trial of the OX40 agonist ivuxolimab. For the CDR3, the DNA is TGCGCCAGCAGCTTGGAGTCTCGGGGGGCGGAGGGCTACACCTTC. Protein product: CASSLESRGAEGYTF.